The text below deals with one T cell receptor beta chain. The antigen remains undetermined. CDR1 is MNHEY and CDR2 is SVGAGI in the germline V gene. This CDR3 region has 16 residues. The germline V and J ends were trimmed by 0 bases and 9 bases, with 18 bases remaining between them. The source of the sample is a study of radiation and T cells in renal cell carcinoma. Study information: Nephrectomy followed 15 Gy stereotactic body radiation by 4 weeks.

Sample time point: baseline pretreatment blood. The treatment denotes: 15 Gy SBRT to primary tumor, nephrectomy 4 weeks later. Sequencing was performed with immunoSEQ multiplex PCR; in TCRdb, only in-frame clones are kept and a portion is missing. In the table there are more than 140,000 clones, 75% to 90% of which are singletons. Points from the study as a whole: Without pretreatment biopsies, baseline tumor clonotype presence was undetermined.

The material sequenced was blood, taken from a patient whose treatment included radiotherapy and nephrectomy. The clonotype comes from a woman in her forties or fifties with renal cell carcinoma. This chain links TRBV6-5 with TRBJ2-1, with D perhaps being TRBD1 or TRBD2 (5 bases each). CDR3 in DNA: TGTGCCAGCAGTTACTCAGGGTCGGTAGGGGCGGGTGAGCAGTTCTTC. It is translated as CASSYSGSVGAGEQFF.